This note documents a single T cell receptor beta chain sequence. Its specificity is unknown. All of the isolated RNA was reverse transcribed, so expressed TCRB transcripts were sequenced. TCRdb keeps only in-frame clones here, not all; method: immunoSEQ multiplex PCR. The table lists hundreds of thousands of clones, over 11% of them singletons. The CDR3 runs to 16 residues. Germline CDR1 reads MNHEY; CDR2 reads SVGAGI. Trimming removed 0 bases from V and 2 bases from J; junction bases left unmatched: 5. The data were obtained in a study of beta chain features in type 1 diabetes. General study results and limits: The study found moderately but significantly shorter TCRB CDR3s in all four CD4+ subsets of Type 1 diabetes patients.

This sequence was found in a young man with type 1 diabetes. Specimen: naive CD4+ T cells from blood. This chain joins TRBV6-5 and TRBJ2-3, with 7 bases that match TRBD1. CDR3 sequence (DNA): TGTGCCAGCAGTTACTCGGGGACAGACTACACAGATACGCAGTATTTT. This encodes CASSYSGTDYTDTQYF.